One and the same sample provided the 23 T cell receptor beta chains below, sequenced in a study of T cell repertoires in cytomegalovirus infection. MiXCR, applied by TCRdb to the reads, yields one record per CDR3 protein. The sample yields roughly 500,000 distinct CDR3 sequences, about 10% seen once. Sequencing input: PBMCs. The origin of the receptors is a human donor in good health (CMV status not recorded). Some clones in this sample may be carry-over from other donors' samples.

The genes are TRBV20-1 and TRBJ1-2; D call uncertain. This CDR3 is 13 amino acids long. Trimming took off 0 bases at V and 7 bases at J, with 12 bases between the two ends. The germline gives CDR1 DFQATT, CDR2 SNEGSKA (reference sequence). The CDR3 DNA reads as TGCAGTGCTAGAGATCGGTTAGACTCTGGCTACACCTTC. It translates to CSARDRLDSGYTF.

The sample holds a few counts of this clonotype. The chain recombines TRBV29-1 with TRBJ2-1; 13 bases map to TRBD2. The V gene end was trimmed by 3 bases and the J gene end by 8 bases; junction bases not matched to a gene: 10. CDR3 length: 16 residues. The germline V gene has CDR1 SQVTM and CDR2 ANQGSEA. The CDR3 region has the DNA TGCAGCGTTGAGGACGGACTAGCGGGAGCTTCGGATGAGCAGTTCTTC. As protein: CSVEDGLAGASDEQFF.

This clonotype came up once. This chain links TRBV29-1 with TRBJ2-1, with 12 bases matching TRBD1. Trimming cost V 4 bases and J 2 bases; bases outside gene matches: 6. CDR3 size: 16 residues. Germline V lookup: CDR1 SQVTM, CDR2 ANQGSEA. The CDR3 protein is CSVGGQGAGAYNEQFF. CDR3 in DNA: TGCAGCGTTGGGGGACAGGGGGCCGGCGCCTACAATGAGCAGTTCTTC.

The sample holds many counts of this clonotype. This sequence joins TRBV19 and TRBJ1-5; possibly TRBD1 for D (6 bases). This CDR3 spans 16 amino acids. V lost 1 base and J lost 0, with 10 bases in between. Germline V gives CDR1 LNHDA, CDR2 SQIVND (reference sequence). This chain's CDR3 is CASSIGTAYSNQPQHF. In nucleotides, the CDR3 is TGTGCCAGTAGTATAGGGACAGCTTATAGCAATCAGCCCCAGCATTTT.

The rearrangement joins TRBV5-1 to TRBJ1-1, with D unresolved. Germline V CDR1 and CDR2: SGHRS, YFSETQ. This CDR3 has 14 amino acids. V dropped 6 bases and J dropped 4 bases, with 16 bases sitting between them. CDR3 coding DNA: TGCGCCAGCAATGAGGGTACTCCCGTCACTGAAGCTTTCTTT. It is translated as CASNEGTPVTEAFF.

The V call is TRBV6-2 or TRBV6-3, the J call TRBJ1-3, with D tentatively TRBD1 (6 bases). Trimming stripped 2 bases from V and 0 bases from J, with 11 bases between. This CDR3 is 16 amino acids long. Germline CDR1 reads MNHEY; CDR2 reads SVGEGT. The CDR3 DNA reads TGTGCCAGCAGTTACGGAGGGGGTGACTCTGGAAACACCATATATTTT. This gives the protein CASSYGGGDSGNTIYF.

This chain uses TRBV7-9 with TRBJ2-1, with TRBD2 matching 10 bases. Per germline, CDR1 SEHNR and CDR2 FQNEAQ (reference sequence). Trimming at V came to 5 bases and at J to 3 bases, leaving 7 bases not matched to a gene. The CDR3 consists of 16 residues. The CDR3 loop reads CASSPGLAEFYNEQFF. The CDR3 nucleotides are TGTGCCAGCAGCCCCGGACTAGCGGAATTCTACAATGAGCAGTTCTTC. The entire variable domain, with the rest obtained from reference TRBV7-9 and TRBJ2-1, is as follows: DTGVSQNPRHKITKRGQNVTFRCDPISEHNRLYWYRQTLGQGPEFLTYFQNEAQLEKSRLLSDRFSAERPKGSFSTLEIQRTEQGDSAMYLCASSPGLAEFYNEQFFGPGTRLTVL.

This clonotype came up many times. The chain couples TRBV11-2 to TRBJ2-3, with D maybe TRBD2 (5 bases). V lost 5 bases and J lost 6, with 9 bases in between. This CDR3 comprises 12 residues. Looked up from germline, CDR1 is SGHAT and CDR2 is FQNNGV. The CDR3 region is CASSPDWDTQYF. Written as DNA, the CDR3 is TGTGCCAGCAGCCCGGACTGGGATACGCAGTATTTT.

This chain joins TRBV25-1 and TRBJ2-5, with D perhaps TRBD2 (6 bases). V lost 8 bases, J lost 5 bases, and 12 bases lay in between. The CDR3 loop spans 12 amino acids. Germline V gene data show CDR1 as MGHDK and CDR2 as SYGVNS. CDR3 nucleotides: TGTGCCAGCGACCGGGCGGGGGAGACCCAGTACTTC. Residues: CASDRAGETQYF.

This clonotype was observed at least ten times. The chain carries TRBV7-6 and TRBJ2-3, with D possibly called TRBD1 or TRBD2 (5 bases each). Trimming took off 0 bases at V and 5 bases at J, with 12 bases between the two ends. CDR1 SGHVS and CDR2 FNYEAQ come from the germline V gene. CDR3 length: 15 residues. Here the CDR3 reads CASSLAHGGQDTQYF. For the CDR3, the DNA is TGTGCCAGCAGCTTAGCACATGGAGGACAAGATACGCAGTATTTT.

This chain links TRBV19 with TRBJ2-3, with D possibly TRBD1 on 8 matching bases. Per germline, CDR1 LNHDA and CDR2 SQIVND (reference sequence). This CDR3 is 15 amino acids long. V was trimmed by 6 bases and J by 1 base, leaving 14 bases between them. The CDR3 spells CASRNRGGGTDTQYF. The CDR3, as DNA: TGTGCCAGTAGGAACAGGGGGGGGGGCACAGATACGCAGTATTTT.

On this clonotype itself: Just one base apart from a much larger clone, this may be a read error. V is TRBV10-3 and J is TRBJ1-5; 9 bases map to TRBD1. CDR1 is ENHRY and CDR2 is SYGVKD in the germline V gene. The CDR3 spans 17 residues. The CDR3 region is CVISESKGGQGNQPQHF. In DNA form, the CDR3 reads TGTGTCATCAGTGAGTCGAAGGGGGGACAGGGAAATCAGCCCCAGCATTTT.

This clonotype has at least ten counts. The rearrangement joins TRBV7-3 to TRBJ2-1; D unresolved. V dropped 5 bases and J dropped 0 bases, with 11 bases sitting between them. The CDR3 extends over 15 amino acids. CDR1 is SGHTA, CDR2 FQGTGA, per germline. CDR3 nucleotide sequence: TGTGCCAGCAGCCAAGGAGAGAGCTCCTACAATGAGCAGTTCTTC. Its protein is CASSQGESSYNEQFF.

In its sample, this clonotype was seen many times. This chain links TRBV10-3 with TRBJ2-5; a weak D match, TRBD1 (5 bases). There are 14 residues in the CDR3. CDR1 ENHRY and CDR2 SYGVKD come from the germline V gene. Trimming stripped 4 bases from V and 5 bases from J, with 14 bases between. CDR3 coding DNA: TGTGCCATCAGTGCTGGCAGGGTGGACGAGACCCAGTACTTC. This gives the protein CAISAGRVDETQYF.

The chain carries TRBV19 and TRBJ1-5; D is unresolved. This CDR3 contains 14 residues. CDR1 LNHDA and CDR2 SQIVND come from the germline V gene (reference sequence). V was trimmed by 7 bases and J by 0 bases, leaving 10 bases between them. The DNA of the CDR3 is TGTGCCAGTAAGGAAAATTATAGCAATCAGCCCCAGCATTTT. It translates to CASKENYSNQPQHF.

This clonotype was seen at least ten times. This chain uses TRBV2 with TRBJ2-1; D not resolved. Germline-derived CDR1 and CDR2 are SNHLY and FYNNEI. With 1 base removed from V and 8 bases from J, the gap between germline ends came to 18 bases. The CDR3 has 16 residues. CDR3 sequence: CASSEDGANGWYEQFF. CDR3 nucleotide sequence: TGTGCCAGCAGTGAAGACGGAGCTAATGGATGGTATGAGCAGTTCTTC.

This clonotype came up many times. The chain combines TRBV28 with TRBJ1-1, with D possibly matching TRBD1 (5 bases). Trimming removed 5 bases at V and 2 bases at J, with 6 bases between. CDR3 length: 12 residues. Germline CDR1 reads MDHEN; CDR2 reads SYDVKM. As DNA, the CDR3 is TGTGCCAGCAGTGGGACCAACACTGAAGCTTTCTTT. Protein: CASSGTNTEAFF.

This clonotype has just a few counts. The J gene is TRBJ2-2, the V gene TRBV29-1; D remains unclear. This CDR3 comprises 13 residues. Germline V gene data show CDR1 as SQVTM and CDR2 as ANQGSEA. Trimming took off 3 bases at V and 0 bases at J, with 5 bases between the two ends. CDR3 sequence: CSVDKPNTGELFF. DNA of the CDR3: TGCAGCGTTGATAAGCCGAACACCGGGGAGCTGTTTTTT.

This clonotype showed up just a few times. This chain links TRBV6-5 with TRBJ1-5; D gene ambiguous. The CDR3 is made up of 15 amino acids. Trimming took 0 bases from V and 1 from J, leaving 7 bases between them. From germline, CDR1 is MNHEY and CDR2 SVGAGI. The CDR3 DNA is TGTGCCAGCAGTTACTCGCACAACAGCAATCAGCCCCAGCATTTT. It is translated as CASSYSHNSNQPQHF.

This clonotype was seen many times. The J gene is TRBJ2-6, the V gene TRBV11-3; D not certain. This CDR3 contains 15 residues. The V end lost 5 bases, the J end lost 0 bases, and 8 bases lay between the germline ends. In germline, CDR1 is SGHNT, CDR2 YENEEA. CDR3 DNA: TGTGCCAGCAGCCCATCGGTCTCTGGGGCCAACGTCCTGACTTTC. Amino acids: CASSPSVSGANVLTF. Together with reference TRBV11-3 and TRBJ2-6, the CDR3 gives the full variable domain: EAGVVQSPRYKIIEKKQPVAFWCNPISGHNTLYWYLQNLGQGPELLIRYENEEAVDDSQLPKDRFSAERLKGVDSTLKIQPAELGDSAVYLCASSPSVSGANVLTFGAGSRLTVL.

This clonotype has just a few counts. This chain joins TRBV7-9 and TRBJ2-1, with D maybe TRBD2 (6 bases). V lost 0 bases to trimming and J lost 12 bases, with 15 bases between them. The germline V gene has CDR1 SEHNR and CDR2 FQNEAQ (reference sequence). This CDR3 has 14 residues. CDR3 sequence (DNA): TGTGCCAGCAGCTTAGCGGTGGGAGGCGAGCTGCAGTTCTTC. Amino acid sequence: CASSLAVGGELQFF. Based on the CDR3 plus reference TRBV7-9 and TRBJ2-1, the full variable domain is DTGVSQNPRHKITKRGQNVTFRCDPISEHNRLYWYRQTLGQGPEFLTYFQNEAQLEKSRLLSDRFSAERPKGSFSTLEIQRTEQGDSAMYLCASSLAVGGELQFFGPGTRLTVL.

This clonotype was recorded at least ten times. Sequence at one end of the junction differs from germline and may be a read error. V is TRBV12-3 or TRBV12-4 and J is TRBJ1-1; D ambiguous. The CDR3 sequence is 12 residues long. The CDR3 nucleotides are TGTGCCAGCAGCCTAGGAGTCAGGCTGGCTCAGTTT. Protein: CASSLGVRLAQF.

This clonotype was seen at least ten times. This chain uses TRBV5-4 with TRBJ2-3; 8 positions match TRBD1. With 4 bases clipped from V and 2 bases from J, the junction kept 9 bases outside the gene matches. CDR1 is SGHNT and CDR2 is YYREEE in the germline V gene (reference sequence). This CDR3 comprises 16 residues. The CDR3 here is CASSPPGTGLTDTQYF. As DNA, the CDR3 is TGTGCCAGCAGCCCACCCGGGACAGGACTCACAGATACGCAGTATTTT. The whole variable domain, remainder taken from reference TRBV5-4 and TRBJ2-3, is ETGVTQSPTHLIKTRGQQVTLRCSSQSGHNTVSWYQQALGQGPQFIFQYYREEENGRGNFPPRFSGLQFPNYSSELNVNALELDDSALYLCASSPPGTGLTDTQYFGPGTRLTVL.